The clone carrying this TCR beta chain was seen more than once but under ten times. Its antigen is not known. Since all of the isolated RNA was reverse transcribed, expressed TCRB transcripts were what got sequenced. Sequencing used immunoSEQ multiplex PCR; TCRdb keeps in-frame clones, though not all of them. The sample lists more than 350,000 clones, approximately 10% occurring once. The data originate from a study of beta chain features in type 1 diabetes. Notes on the study in general: Insertions at VDJ junctions were less frequent in type 1 diabetes patients. These patients also deleted more nucleotides at the same junctions.

This clonotype was obtained from a woman aged 18-29 years in good health. The sequenced material came from naive CD4+ T cells from blood.

CDR3: CAWGTPSTDTQYF. The CDR3 nucleotides are TGTGCCTGGGGGACGCCGAGCACAGATACGCAGTATTTT. The chain employs TRBV30 and TRBJ2-3; D possibly matches TRBD1 or TRBD2 (5 bases each). CDR3 length equals 13 residues. V was trimmed by 5 bases and J by 0 bases, leaving 9 bases between them. The germline gives CDR1 GTSNPN, CDR2 SVGIG (reference sequence). Complete variable domain (other parts from reference TRBV30 and TRBJ2-3): SQTIHQWPATLVQPVGSPLSLECTVEGTSNPNLYWYRQAAGRGLQLLFYSVGIGQISSEVPQNLSASRPQDRQFILSSKKLLLSDSGFYLCAWGTPSTDTQYFGPGTRLTVL.